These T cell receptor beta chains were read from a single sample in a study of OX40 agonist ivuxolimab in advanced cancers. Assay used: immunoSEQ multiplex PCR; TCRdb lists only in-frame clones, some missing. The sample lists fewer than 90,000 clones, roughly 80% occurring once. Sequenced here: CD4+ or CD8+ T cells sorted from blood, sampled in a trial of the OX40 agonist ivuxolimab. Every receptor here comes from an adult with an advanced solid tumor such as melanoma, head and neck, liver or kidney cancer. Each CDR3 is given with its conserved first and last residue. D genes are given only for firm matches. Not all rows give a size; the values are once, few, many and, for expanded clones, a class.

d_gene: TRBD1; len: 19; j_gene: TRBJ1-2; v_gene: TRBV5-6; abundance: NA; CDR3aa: CASSMGFGQGSNLGYGYTF; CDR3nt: TGTGCCAGCAGCATGGGGTTTGGACAGGGTAGTAATCTTGGCTATGGCTACACCTTC
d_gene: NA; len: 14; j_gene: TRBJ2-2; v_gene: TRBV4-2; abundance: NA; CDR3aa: CASSRDPNTGELFF; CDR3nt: TGTGCCAGCAGCCGGGACCCCAACACCGGGGAGCTGTTTTTT
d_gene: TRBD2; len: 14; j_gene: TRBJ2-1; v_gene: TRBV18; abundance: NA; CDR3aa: CASSPVPSGGIQFF; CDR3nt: TGTGCCAGCTCACCGGTACCCAGCGGGGGTATCCAGTTCTTC
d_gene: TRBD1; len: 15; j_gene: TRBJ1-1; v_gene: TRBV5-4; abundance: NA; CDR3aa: CASSLWGTGGSEAFF; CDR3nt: TGTGCCAGCAGCTTGTGGGGGACAGGGGGATCTGAAGCTTTCTTT
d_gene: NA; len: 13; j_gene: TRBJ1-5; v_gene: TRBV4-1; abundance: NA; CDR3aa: CASSQAYNQPQHF; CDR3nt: TGCGCCAGCAGCCAAGCATACAATCAGCCCCAGCATTTT
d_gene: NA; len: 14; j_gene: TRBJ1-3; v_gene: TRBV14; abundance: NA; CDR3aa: CASRTGGRGNTIYF; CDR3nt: TGTGCCAGCAGAACCGGGGGTCGAGGAAACACCATATATTTT
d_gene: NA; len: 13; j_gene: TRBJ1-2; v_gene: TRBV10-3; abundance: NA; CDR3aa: CAISDGGASGYTF; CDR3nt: TGTGCCATCAGTGATGGGGGGGCAAGTGGCTACACCTTC
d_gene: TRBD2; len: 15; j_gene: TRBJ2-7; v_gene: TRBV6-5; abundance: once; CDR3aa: CASTQGSGGSYEQYF; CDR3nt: TGTGCCAGCACCCAGGGAAGCGGGGGTTCCTACGAGCAGTACTTC
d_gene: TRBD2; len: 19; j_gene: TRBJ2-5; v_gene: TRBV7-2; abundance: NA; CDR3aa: CASSSDGTSGVLRSGTQYF; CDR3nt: TGTGCCAGCAGCTCAGATGGGACTAGCGGGGTACTCAGATCGGGGACCCAGTACTTC
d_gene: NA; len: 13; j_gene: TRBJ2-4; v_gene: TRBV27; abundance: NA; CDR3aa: CASREVAKNIQYF; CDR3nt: TGTGCCAGCAGGGAGGTAGCCAAAAACATTCAGTACTTC
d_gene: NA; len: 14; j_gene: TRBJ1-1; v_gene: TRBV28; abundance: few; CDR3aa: CASSPRAKNTEAFF; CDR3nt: TGTGCCAGCAGTCCTAGGGCCAAGAACACTGAAGCTTTCTTT
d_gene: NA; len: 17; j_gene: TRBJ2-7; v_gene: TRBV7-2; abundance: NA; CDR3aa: CASSLWAGAGGHNEQYF; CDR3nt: TGTGCCAGCAGCTTATGGGCAGGGGCCGGTGGGCATAACGAGCAGTACTTC
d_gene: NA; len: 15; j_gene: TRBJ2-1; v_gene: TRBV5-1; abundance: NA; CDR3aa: CASSEWTVFRDEQFF; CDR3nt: TGCGCCAGCAGCGAGTGGACCGTCTTCCGGGATGAGCAGTTCTTC
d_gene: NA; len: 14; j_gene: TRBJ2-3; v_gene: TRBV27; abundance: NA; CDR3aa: CASRIQTGSDTQYF; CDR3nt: TGTGCCAGCAGGATCCAGACCGGTTCAGATACGCAGTATTTT
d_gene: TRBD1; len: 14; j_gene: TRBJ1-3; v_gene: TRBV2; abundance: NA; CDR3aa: CASLGQGAGNTIYF; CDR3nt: TGTGCCAGCTTGGGACAGGGCGCTGGAAACACCATATATTTT
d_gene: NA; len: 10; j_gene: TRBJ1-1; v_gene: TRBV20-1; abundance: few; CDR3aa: CSQQYTEAFF; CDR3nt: TGCAGTCAACAGTACACTGAAGCTTTCTTT
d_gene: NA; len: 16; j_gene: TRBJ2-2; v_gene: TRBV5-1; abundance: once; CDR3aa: CASSSTGGAPTGELFF; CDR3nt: TGCGCCAGCAGCTCCACGGGGGGCGCGCCCACCGGGGAGCTGTTTTTT
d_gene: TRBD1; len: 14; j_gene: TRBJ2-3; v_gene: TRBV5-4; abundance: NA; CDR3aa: CASSPGQGTDTQYF; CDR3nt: TGTGCCAGCAGCCCCGGACAGGGAACAGATACGCAGTATTTT